These 5 T cell receptor beta chains originate from one sample sequenced in a study of blood T cell repertoires in COVID-19. Produced via immunoSEQ multiplex PCR; TCRdb's table is partial and in-frame only. There are some 65,000 clones in the sample; 90% occur only once, and roughly 0.53% lies in the top ten. Sequencing used peripheral blood. The receptors here all came from a man over 45 with COVID-19, enrolled during active disease.

The chain recombines TRBV13 with TRBJ2-5; a weak D match, TRBD2 (6 bases). CDR3 length: 16 residues. Germline V gene lookup returns CDR1 PRHDT and CDR2 FYEKMQ (reference sequence). Trimming pared 5 bases from V and 2 bases from J, leaving 18 bases between. CDR3 sequence: CASSRRDAGGQETQYF. The CDR3 DNA reads TGTGCCAGCAGCCGCCGGGACGCCGGGGGTCAAGAGACCCAGTACTTC.

The chain carries TRBV6-1 and TRBJ2-7; D perhaps matches TRBD1 (5 bases). This CDR3 is 15 amino acids long. With 1 base removed from V and 7 bases from J, the gap between germline ends came to 17 bases. The germline V gene encodes CDR1 MNHNS and CDR2 SASEGT. The CDR3 DNA is TGTGCCAGCAGTGAAGTTCAGGGCCCCCTTGGGGAGCAGTACTTC. Protein product: CASSEVQGPLGEQYF.

The rearrangement uses TRBV29-1 and TRBJ2-1, with D possibly matching TRBD2 (6 bases). CDR1 is SQVTM and CDR2 is ANQGSEA in the germline V gene. The V end was cut by 7 bases, the J end by 8 bases, with 24 bases between. This CDR3 has 15 residues. DNA of the CDR3: TGCAGCGCCTGGAACGGGACTTATGACATCGATGAGCAGTTCTTC. Translation: CSAWNGTYDIDEQFF.

This chain uses TRBV5-1 with TRBJ2-7, with a possible D match to TRBD1 (6 bases). Germline CDR1 and CDR2: SGHRS and YFSETQ. V lost 0 bases to trimming and J lost 8 bases, with 15 bases between them. The CDR3 has 14 amino acids. The CDR3 loop is CASSLDREGRQQYF. In DNA, the CDR3 is TGCGCCAGCAGCTTGGACAGGGAAGGCCGGCAGCAGTACTTC. Looking up the rest from reference TRBV5-1 and TRBJ2-7 gives the full variable domain: KAGVTQTPRYLIKTRGQQVTLSCSPISGHRSVSWYQQTPGQGLQFLFEYFSETQRNKGNFPGRFSGRQFSNSRSEMNVSTLELGDSALYLCASSLDREGRQQYFGPGTRLTVT.

V is TRBV29-1 and J is TRBJ1-1, with a weak D call TRBD1 (5 bases). The V gene lost 4 bases and the J gene lost 7 bases, with 13 bases spanning the gap. Germline V gene lookup returns CDR1 SQVTM and CDR2 ANQGSEA. CDR3 length equals 12 residues. As DNA, the CDR3 is TGCAGCGTTGTATTGGACACTAATGAAGCTTTCTTT. Protein: CSVVLDTNEAFF.